A single sample gave rise to the 26 T cell receptor beta chains below, sequenced in a study of radiotherapy plus CTLA-4 blockade in lung cancer. Some clones are missing from TCRdb's copy, which holds only in-frame ones; the method was immunoSEQ multiplex PCR. The table shows 75,000 to 100,000 clones, with about 91% occurring only once. The sample consisted of peripheral blood, taken from a patient treated with radiotherapy plus ipilimumab. These TCRs come from a human donor with non-small cell lung cancer that progressed on radiotherapy plus ipilimumab.

This chain uses TRBV7-8 with TRBJ1-5; TRBD1 might be the D (5 bases). Trimming left V 5 bases short and J 5 bases short, with 16 bases between. The CDR3 covers 15 residues. Germline CDR1 reads SGHVS; CDR2 reads FQNEAQ. The CDR3 DNA follows: TGTGCCAGCAGCCCTTCGGGGGGGAAGGATCAGCCCCAGCATTTT. Residues: CASSPSGGKDQPQHF.

The chain employs TRBV6-1 and TRBJ1-2; D ambiguous. The CDR3 extends over 13 amino acids. Deletions cut 6 bases from V and 4 bases from J, with 12 bases between. Per germline, CDR1 MNHNS and CDR2 SASEGT. CDR3 loop: CASSAGAVYGYTF. CDR3 sequence (DNA): TGTGCCAGCAGCGCGGGCGCTGTCTATGGCTACACCTTC.

The gene calls are TRBV5-1 and TRBJ2-2; unclear D gene. Deletions cut 0 bases from V and 0 bases from J, with 6 bases between. Germline CDR1 SGHRS, CDR2 YFSETQ. The CDR3 loop spans 15 amino acids. CDR3 DNA sequence: TGCGCCAGCAGCTTGGGTCCGACGAACACCGGGGAGCTGTTTTTT. Translating gives CASSLGPTNTGELFF.

The chain links TRBV11-2 to TRBJ1-2; D is perhaps TRBD1 (5 bases). The CDR3 runs 13 residues. V lost 1 base, J lost 5 bases, and 8 bases lay in between. CDR1 SGHAT and CDR2 FQNNGV come from the germline V gene. CDR3 nucleotides: TGTGCCAGCAGCTTAGCCGCAGGGTATGGCTACACCTTC. Translated: CASSLAAGYGYTF.

This sequence joins TRBV27 and TRBJ1-5; 10 nucleotides agree with TRBD1. The CDR3 totals 17 residues. Germline lookup yields CDR1 MNHEY and CDR2 SMNVEV (reference sequence). V gave up 2 bases and J gave up 1 base; unmatched junction bases: 5. The CDR3 here is CASSLLGTGASNQPQHF. DNA for the CDR3: TGTGCCAGCAGTTTACTGGGGACAGGGGCCAGCAATCAGCCCCAGCATTTT.

The rearrangement links TRBV10-3 to TRBJ2-1, with D possibly being TRBD1 (5 bases). Trimming cost V 3 bases and J 9 bases, with 6 bases left between them. CDR3 length: 11 residues. The germline CDR1 and CDR2 sequences are ENHRY and SYGVKD. Here the CDR3 DNA reads TGTGCCATCAGTGACCAGGGTGAGCAGTTCTTC. Amino acids: CAISDQGEQFF.

V gene TRBV7-9 combines with J gene TRBJ2-3, with TRBD2 matching 10 bases. The junction had 8 bases not matched to a gene; V was cut back by 5 bases and J by 3 bases. The CDR3 consists of 16 residues. Germline CDR1 SEHNR, CDR2 FQNEAQ (reference sequence). CDR3 coding DNA: TGTGCCAGCAGCCTGTTAGCGGGAGGAGGGACAGATACGCAGTATTTT. Amino acid sequence: CASSLLAGGGTDTQYF. The full variable domain, rest sourced from reference TRBV7-9 and TRBJ2-3, is DTGVSQNPRHKITKRGQNVTFRCDPISEHNRLYWYRQTLGQGPEFLTYFQNEAQLEKSRLLSDRFSAERPKGSFSTLEIQRTEQGDSAMYLCASSLLAGGGTDTQYFGPGTRLTVL.

This clone came up a few times. The rearrangement links TRBV2 to TRBJ1-2, with D uncertain. This CDR3 is built from 13 residues. CDR1 is SNHLY and CDR2 is FYNNEI in the germline V gene. With 1 base removed from V and 3 bases from J, the gap between germline ends came to 6 bases. CDR3: CASSEGTDYGYTF. DNA for the CDR3: TGTGCCAGCAGTGAAGGGACGGACTATGGCTACACCTTC. Full variable domain (missing parts from reference TRBV2 and TRBJ1-2): EPEVTQTPSHQVTQMGQEVILRCVPISNHLYFYWYRQILGQKVEFLVSFYNNEISEKSEIFDDQFSVERPDGSNFTLKIRSTKLEDSAMYFCASSEGTDYGYTFGSGTRLTVV.

The V gene is TRBV23-1, the J gene TRBJ2-3, with D possibly TRBD2 on 6 matching bases. TRBV23-1 is identified as an open reading frame with a role that is uncertain. This CDR3 is 16 amino acids long. V lost 3 bases to trimming and J lost 2 bases, with 15 bases between them. CDR3 region: CASSHPRGYHTDTQYF. The CDR3, as DNA: TGCGCCAGCAGTCACCCTCGGGGGTATCACACAGATACGCAGTATTTT.

A note on this clone: Additional DNA sequences in this sample encode the identical CDR3. The chain uses TRBV6-4 and TRBJ2-1; 8 bases map to TRBD1. Trimming at V came to 2 bases and at J to 0 bases, leaving 0 bases not matched to a gene. CDR1 and CDR2 from the germline V gene are MRHNA and SNTAGT. This CDR3 is 15 amino acids long. This chain's CDR3 is CASSDTGGSYNEQFF. The DNA of the CDR3 is TGTGCCAGCAGTGACACAGGGGGCTCCTACAATGAGCAGTTCTTC.

The chain joins TRBV2 to TRBJ1-2; D remains unclear. CDR3 size: 16 residues. V lost 6 bases to trimming and J lost 8 bases, with 25 bases between them. Germline loops: CDR1 SNHLY, CDR2 FYNNEI. The CDR3 sequence is CASSRRLSGMKRGYTF. DNA for the CDR3: TGTGCCAGCAGCCGTCGCTTGAGTGGGATGAAGAGAGGCTACACCTTC.

This chain links TRBV29-1 with TRBJ1-1; TRBD1 agrees at 7 bases. CDR3 length equals 17 residues. Germline CDR1 and CDR2: SQVTM and ANQGSEA. V was pared by 3 bases and J by 3 bases, with 16 bases of the junction left unmatched. The CDR3 region is CSVDEKRGRGGDTEAFF. The CDR3 DNA sequence: TGCAGCGTTGACGAGAAAAGAGGCAGGGGGGGGGACACTGAAGCTTTCTTT.

CDR3 sequence reads: CASSGDRSGNTIYF. The DNA for the CDR3 is TGTGCCAGCAGTGGAGACAGGTCTGGAAACACCATATATTTT. The rearrangement uses TRBV6-6 and TRBJ1-3; possibly TRBD1 for D (6 bases). Trimming left V 5 bases short and J 1 base short, with 9 bases between. The CDR3 is 14 residues long. Germline-derived CDR1 and CDR2 are MNHNY and SVGAGI (reference sequence).

The gene calls are TRBV2 and TRBJ2-1; D might be TRBD1 or TRBD2, each matching 6 bases. The V end was cut by 0 bases, the J end by 9 bases, with 12 bases between. Germline V lookup: CDR1 SNHLY, CDR2 FYNNEI. This CDR3 has 14 residues. CDR3 sequence: CASSEALGGLEQFF. The CDR3 DNA follows: TGTGCCAGCAGTGAAGCGCTTGGGGGGCTTGAGCAGTTCTTC.

This sequence joins TRBV2 and TRBJ2-3; maybe TRBD2 (6 bases). V lost 6 bases to trimming and J lost 5 bases, with 15 bases between them. This CDR3 has 14 residues. Germline V gene data show CDR1 as SNHLY and CDR2 as FYNNEI. The CDR3 here is CASRGLGAGDTQYF. CDR3 sequence (DNA): TGTGCCAGCAGGGGCTTGGGAGCGGGAGATACGCAGTATTTT.

This clone was detected only a few times. The rearrangement uses TRBV7-2 and TRBJ2-3; D is perhaps TRBD2 (6 bases). Germline V gives CDR1 SGHTA, CDR2 FQGNSA. The CDR3 consists of 16 residues. Trimming removed 2 bases at V and 2 bases at J, with 14 bases between. The CDR3 here is CASSLSPGLNTDTQYF. CDR3 nucleotide sequence: TGTGCCAGCAGCTTATCCCCGGGACTGAACACAGATACGCAGTATTTT.

This clone was found once. The chain joins TRBV18 to TRBJ1-2; D is unresolved. Trimming took 3 bases from V and 4 from J, leaving 18 bases between them. This CDR3 is 16 amino acids long. Germline CDR1 is KGHSH and CDR2 is LQKENI. The CDR3 here is CASSPLMDIQVYGYTF. CDR3 nucleotides: TGTGCCAGCTCACCCCTAATGGATATCCAAGTCTATGGCTACACCTTC.

This chain joins TRBV9 and TRBJ2-7; unclear D gene. The CDR3 contains 13 residues. CDR1 is SGDLS, CDR2 YYNGEE, per germline. V was trimmed by 0 bases and J by 0 bases, leaving 4 bases between them. The CDR3 bases are TGTGCCAGCAGCGTAGACCCCTCCTACGAGCAGTACTTC. Translated, it gives CASSVDPSYEQYF.

The rearrangement links TRBV7-8 to TRBJ1-2; a weak D match, TRBD1 (5 bases). The germline V and J ends were trimmed by 1 base and 5 bases, with 11 bases remaining between them. CDR3 length: 14 amino acids. Germline V gives CDR1 SGHVS, CDR2 FQNEAQ. The CDR3 DNA is TGTGCCAGCAGCTTAGGGGACCCAGAATATGGCTACACCTTC. Translation gives CASSLGDPEYGYTF.

The chain couples TRBV27 to TRBJ1-1; D remains unclear. The CDR3 totals 15 residues. The germline gives CDR1 MNHEY, CDR2 SMNVEV (reference sequence). Trimming shortened V by 2 bases and J by 4 bases, and 14 bases separated the two germline ends. The CDR3 nucleotides read TGTGCCAGCAGTTTAAAACCCACAGTCGGCACTGAAGCTTTCTTT. This codes for CASSLKPTVGTEAFF.

The chain links TRBV5-1 to TRBJ1-4; 10 bases are a match to TRBD1. The CDR3 runs to 15 residues. The V gene's germline CDR1 is SGHRS and CDR2 YFSETQ. Unmatched junction bases numbered 8, after V lost 4 bases and J lost 8 bases. The CDR3 DNA reads TGCGCCAGCAGCACTCGGACAGGGGGTCAGGAAAAACTGTTTTTT. Its protein is CASSTRTGGQEKLFF.

The chain has TRBV19 and TRBJ2-7; 8 nucleotides align to TRBD2. Trimming took 2 bases from V and 3 from J; bases not matched to a gene: 3. The CDR3 has 14 amino acids. Germline values: CDR1 LNHDA, CDR2 SQIVND (reference sequence). CDR3 in DNA: TGTGCCAGTAGTATAAAGGGACTAGGCTACGAGCAGTACTTC. This gives the protein CASSIKGLGYEQYF. The entire variable domain, with the rest obtained from reference TRBV19 and TRBJ2-7, is as follows: DGGITQSPKYLFRKEGQNVTLSCEQNLNHDAMYWYRQDPGQGLRLIYYSQIVNDFQKGDIAEGYSVSREKKESFPLTVTSAQKNPTAFYLCASSIKGLGYEQYFGPGTRLTVT.

The rearrangement uses TRBV29-1 and TRBJ2-1, with 9 positions matching TRBD2. The length of the CDR3 is 12 residues. Trimming cost V 7 bases and J 8 bases; bases outside gene matches: 6. The V gene's germline CDR1 is SQVTM and CDR2 ANQGSEA. The CDR3 loop reads CSGTGTSYEQFF. CDR3 sequence (DNA): TGCAGCGGTACCGGGACTAGCTATGAGCAGTTCTTC.

The chain employs TRBV18 and TRBJ1-5; D is unclear. The CDR3 has 13 amino acids. Per the germline V gene, CDR1 is KGHSH and CDR2 is LQKENI. With 1 base removed from V and 5 bases from J, the gap between germline ends came to 6 bases. The CDR3 loop reads CASSPLRDQPQHF. The DNA for the CDR3 is TGTGCCAGCTCACCACTCCGGGATCAGCCCCAGCATTTT.

The rearrangement links TRBV5-1 to TRBJ2-1, with D possibly matching TRBD2 (5 bases). CDR3 size: 15 residues. V was cut by 0 bases and J by 8 bases, with 15 bases left in between. CDR1 and CDR2 from the germline V gene are SGHRS and YFSETQ. The CDR3 sequence is CASSLVLAGVDEQFF. Here the CDR3 DNA reads TGCGCCAGCAGCTTGGTTCTAGCCGGGGTCGATGAGCAGTTCTTC.

This rearrangement joins TRBV19 to TRBJ2-1; D call uncertain. Between the trimmed V and J ends, which lost 5 bases and 0 bases, there was a span of 14 bases. CDR1 is LNHDA, CDR2 SQIVND, per germline (reference sequence). The CDR3 is made up of 16 amino acids. The CDR3 DNA follows: TGTGCCAGTAGTCCCTTAGCTCCCAGCTCCTACAATGAGCAGTTCTTC. This codes for CASSPLAPSSYNEQFF.